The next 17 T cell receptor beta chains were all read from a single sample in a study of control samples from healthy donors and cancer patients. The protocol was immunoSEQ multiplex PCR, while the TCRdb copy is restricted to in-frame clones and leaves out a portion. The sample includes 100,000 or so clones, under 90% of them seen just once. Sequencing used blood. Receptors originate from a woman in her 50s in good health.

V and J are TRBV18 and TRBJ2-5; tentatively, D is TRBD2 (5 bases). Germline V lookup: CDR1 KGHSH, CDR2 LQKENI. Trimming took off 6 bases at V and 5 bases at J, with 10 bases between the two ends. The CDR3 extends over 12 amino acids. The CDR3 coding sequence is TGTGCCAGCTCCCGACCGGGGGAGACCCAGTACTTC. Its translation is CASSRPGETQYF.

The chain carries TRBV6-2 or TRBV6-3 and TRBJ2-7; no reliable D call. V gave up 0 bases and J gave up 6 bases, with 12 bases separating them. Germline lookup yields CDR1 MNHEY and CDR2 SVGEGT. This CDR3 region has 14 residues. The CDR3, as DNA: TGTGCCAGCAGTTACTCATCTAGTTTCTCCGAGCAGTACTTC. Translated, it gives CASSYSSSFSEQYF.

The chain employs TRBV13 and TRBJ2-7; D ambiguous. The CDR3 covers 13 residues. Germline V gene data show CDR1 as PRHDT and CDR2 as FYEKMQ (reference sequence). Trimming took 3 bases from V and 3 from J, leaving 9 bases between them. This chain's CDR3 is CASSFGKNYEQYF. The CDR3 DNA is TGTGCCAGCAGCTTCGGCAAAAACTACGAGCAGTACTTC.

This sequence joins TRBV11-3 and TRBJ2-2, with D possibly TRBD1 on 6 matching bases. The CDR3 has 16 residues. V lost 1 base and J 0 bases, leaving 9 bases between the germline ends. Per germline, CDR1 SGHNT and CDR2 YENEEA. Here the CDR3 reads CASSLGGGANTGELFF. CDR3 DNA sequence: TGTGCCAGCAGCTTAGGAGGGGGAGCGAACACCGGGGAGCTGTTTTTT. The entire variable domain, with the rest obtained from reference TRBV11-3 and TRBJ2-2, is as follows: EAGVVQSPRYKIIEKKQPVAFWCNPISGHNTLYWYLQNLGQGPELLIRYENEEAVDDSQLPKDRFSAERLKGVDSTLKIQPAELGDSAVYLCASSLGGGANTGELFFGEGSRLTVL.

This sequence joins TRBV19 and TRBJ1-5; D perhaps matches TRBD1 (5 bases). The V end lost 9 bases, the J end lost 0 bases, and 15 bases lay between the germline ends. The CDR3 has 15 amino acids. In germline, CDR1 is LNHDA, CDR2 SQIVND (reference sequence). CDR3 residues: CASRIGTHSNQPQHF. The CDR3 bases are TGTGCCAGCCGCATTGGGACCCATAGCAATCAGCCCCAGCATTTT. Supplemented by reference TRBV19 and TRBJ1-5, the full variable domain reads DGGITQSPKYLFRKEGQNVTLSCEQNLNHDAMYWYRQDPGQGLRLIYYSQIVNDFQKGDIAEGYSVSREKKESFPLTVTSAQKNPTAFYLCASRIGTHSNQPQHFGDGTRLSIL.

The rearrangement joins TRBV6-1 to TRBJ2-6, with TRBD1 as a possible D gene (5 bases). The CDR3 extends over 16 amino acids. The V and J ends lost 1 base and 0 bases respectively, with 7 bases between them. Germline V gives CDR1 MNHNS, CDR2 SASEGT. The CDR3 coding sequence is TGTGCCAGCAGTGAAGTTGACAGCTCTGGGGCCAACGTCCTGACTTTC. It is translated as CASSEVDSSGANVLTF.

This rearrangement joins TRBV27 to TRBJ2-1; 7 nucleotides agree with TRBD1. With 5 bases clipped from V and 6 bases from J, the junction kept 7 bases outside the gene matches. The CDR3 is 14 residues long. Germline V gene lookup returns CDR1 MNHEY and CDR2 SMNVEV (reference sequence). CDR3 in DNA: TGTGCCAGCAGTACGGGACAGCTCATCAATGAGCAGTTCTTC. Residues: CASSTGQLINEQFF.

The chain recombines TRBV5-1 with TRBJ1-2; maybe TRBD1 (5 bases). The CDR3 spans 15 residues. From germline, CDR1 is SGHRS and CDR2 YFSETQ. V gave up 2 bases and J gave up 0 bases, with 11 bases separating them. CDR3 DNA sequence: TGCGCCAGCAGCTTCACAGGAGATACTAACTATGGCTACACCTTC. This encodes CASSFTGDTNYGYTF.

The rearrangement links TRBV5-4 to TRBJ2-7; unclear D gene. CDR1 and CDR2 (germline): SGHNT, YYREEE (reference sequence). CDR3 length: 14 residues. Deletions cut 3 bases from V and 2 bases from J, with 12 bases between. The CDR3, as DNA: TGTGCCAGCAGCTCCTACGGAGATACCTACGAGCAGTACTTC. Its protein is CASSSYGDTYEQYF.

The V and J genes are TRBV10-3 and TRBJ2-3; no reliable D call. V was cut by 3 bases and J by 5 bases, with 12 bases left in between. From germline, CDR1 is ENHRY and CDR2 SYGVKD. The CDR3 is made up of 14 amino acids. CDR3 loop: CAISDELPKDTQYF. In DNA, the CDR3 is TGTGCCATCAGTGACGAACTGCCGAAAGATACGCAGTATTTT.

This CDR3 is CASSVVSGSYEQYF. In DNA form, the CDR3 reads TGTGCCAGCAGCGTCGTGTCAGGTAGCTACGAGCAGTACTTC. The chain employs TRBV28 and TRBJ2-7, with D unresolved. The germline V gene has CDR1 MDHEN and CDR2 SYDVKM. The CDR3 runs 14 residues. The V end lost 6 bases, the J end lost 3 bases, and 15 bases lay between the germline ends.

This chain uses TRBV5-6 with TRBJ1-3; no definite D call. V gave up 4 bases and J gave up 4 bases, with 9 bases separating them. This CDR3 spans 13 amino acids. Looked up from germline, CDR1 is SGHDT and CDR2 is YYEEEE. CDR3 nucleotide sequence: TGTGCCAGCAGCACCCAACAGGGAAACACCATATATTTT. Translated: CASSTQQGNTIYF.

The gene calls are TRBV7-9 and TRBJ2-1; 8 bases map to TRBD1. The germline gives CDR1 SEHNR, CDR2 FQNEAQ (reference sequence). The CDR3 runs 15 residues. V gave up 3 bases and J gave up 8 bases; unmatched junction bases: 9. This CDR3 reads CASSFPQGVLYEQFF. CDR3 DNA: TGTGCCAGCAGCTTCCCACAGGGGGTTTTGTATGAGCAGTTCTTC.

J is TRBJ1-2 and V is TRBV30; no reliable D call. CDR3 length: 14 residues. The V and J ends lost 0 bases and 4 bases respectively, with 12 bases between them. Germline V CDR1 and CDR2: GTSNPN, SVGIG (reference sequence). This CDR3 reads CAWSVGLEIYGYTF. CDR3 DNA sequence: TGTGCCTGGAGTGTAGGCCTCGAAATCTATGGCTACACCTTC.

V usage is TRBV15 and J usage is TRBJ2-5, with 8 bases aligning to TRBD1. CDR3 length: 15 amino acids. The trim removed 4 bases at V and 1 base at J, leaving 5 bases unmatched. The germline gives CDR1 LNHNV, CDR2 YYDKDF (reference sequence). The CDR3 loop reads CATSTDRGSQETQYF. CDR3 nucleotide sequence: TGTGCCACCAGCACAGACAGGGGCAGCCAAGAGACCCAGTACTTC. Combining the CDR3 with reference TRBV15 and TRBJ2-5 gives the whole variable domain DAMVIQNPRYQVTQFGKPVTLSCSQTLNHNVMYWYQQKSSQAPKLLFHYYDKDFNNEADTPDNFQSRRPNTSFCFLDIRSPGLGDTAMYLCATSTDRGSQETQYFGPGTRLLVL.

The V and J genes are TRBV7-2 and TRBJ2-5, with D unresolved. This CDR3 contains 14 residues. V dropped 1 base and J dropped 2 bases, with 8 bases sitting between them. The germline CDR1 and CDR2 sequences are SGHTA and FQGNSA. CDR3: CASSLVSNQETQYF. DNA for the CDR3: TGTGCCAGCAGCTTAGTGAGCAATCAAGAGACCCAGTACTTC.

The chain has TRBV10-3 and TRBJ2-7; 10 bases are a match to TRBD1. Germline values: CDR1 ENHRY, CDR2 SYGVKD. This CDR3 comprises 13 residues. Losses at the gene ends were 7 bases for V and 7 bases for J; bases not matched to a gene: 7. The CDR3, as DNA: TGTGCCATCACCAGACAGGGGGCGGAAGAGCAGTACTTC. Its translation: CAITRQGAEEQYF.